This T cell receptor (beta chain) was recorded in a study of blood T cells in healthy people across ages (dated by TCRdb to 2015 to 2017). Background on the whole study: In model experiments, roughly one uniquely barcoded TCR beta cDNA molecule per two T cells was captured by template switching. The study measured age-related changes in TCR beta repertoire diversity using deep sequencing normalized with unique cDNA molecular identifiers. The donors were divided into four age groups: young (average approximately 17 years), middle-aged (about 41), aged (around 59) and long-lived (about 84). For two donors (one aged 18 to 30 and one aged 80 or older), the study analyzed two additional independent replicas of 1 million unique cDNA reads from the same blood draw. Study-wide findings and limitations: Estimates of total diversity from one million sequenced T cells were regarded as lower bounds and underestimates. As age increased, observed TCR beta diversity per million T cells dropped in a roughly linear way, and a significant reduction was already evident by age about 40. Bulk unsorted PBMC profiling prevented conclusive comparison of naive and antigen-experienced compartments. A strong correlation was found between observed TCR beta diversity and the percentage of naive T cells measured by flow cytometry. Compared with the aged group, the long-lived group had more naive CD4+ T cells, fewer expanded clones and increased TCR diversity, suggesting age selection. Because the CMV infection status of the donors was unknown, age-related changes in expanded clonotypes may potentially have been confounded.

Cut back by 0 bases and 5 bases, the V and J ends lie 11 bases apart. The CDR3 runs 15 amino acids, cysteine and phenylalanine included. Just the 45-base CDR3 DNA is kept, in frame starting at base 1. CDR1 and CDR2, looked up from the germline V gene, are SGHRS and YFSETQ. Libraries were built with 5' RACE. The run used an Illumina HiSeq 2500. A second PCR of roughly 6 to 11 cycles was run with a J-beta primer mix and a sample-barcoded 5' primer. A unique molecular identifier was introduced onto each TCR beta cDNA molecule by a template-switch 5' adaptor carrying 12 random nucleotides. At least 2.5 million CDR3-containing paired-end reads were obtained from each sample. First-strand cDNA synthesis was performed from all RNA using the Mint cDNA synthesis kit, with priming by a TRBC-specific oligonucleotide. All cDNA was treated with uracil-DNA glycosylase and then went through a first 18-cycle PCR with the universal primers M1SS and BC2_uni_R. Per the authors' processing: Each sample was normalized by randomly selecting 1 million high-quality reads, each carrying a distinct molecular identifier. Instead of being binned into consensus sequences, reads with shared molecular identifiers were discarded. MiTCR, with a Q25 quality threshold and the strictest error-elimination algorithm, was used for CDR3 identification, clonotype clustering and error correction. Lower-bound total TCR beta diversity was estimated with a nonparametric unseen species model using Euler transformation. TCRdb reworked the public reads: Q25 trimming with fastp, MiXCR clone assembly, productive beta chains retained. Rows with one shared CDR3 protein collapse into an entry with the most common genes and DNA. The V and J calls and clone size are TCRdb's, not the authors'. For this sample there are around 800,000 distinct CDR3 sequences; under 30% appear just once. Under 3% of the sample rests with the top ten.

Donors were under 40 systemically healthy Caucasian individuals from Russia aged roughly 6 to 100 years. Each donor gave around 9 milliliters of peripheral blood, collected into EDTA-treated Vacutainer tubes. Ficoll-Paque density-gradient centrifugation was used to isolate PBMCs, with at least 6.5 million per sample. Trizol reagent was used to extract total RNA from PBMCs, with at least 5 micrograms per sample. Naive CD45RAhigh/CD27high T cell percentages were measured by flow cytometry on a PBMC aliquot from every donor. This clonotype was detected a few times. The antigen this receptor binds is unknown. No much larger clone exists at a distance of one base, and base qualities are not known. The same sample was also studied in work on T cells of mothers and their children. From the second report: Nine systemically healthy Caucasian individuals served as donors, namely three mothers together with their six children. cDNA synthesis consumed the entire amount of extracted RNA, loaded at around 1.5 ug RNA in each 15 ul reaction. In the second PCR, the M1S primer introduced both the sample barcodes and 2-4 random nucleotides. Each mother yielded over 8.5 million TCR beta CDR3 reads and each child 2.5 million to 3 million reads. TCR recombination output is similarly shaped by thymic selection in related and unrelated pairs, with a minor effect exerted by inherited differences. Normalized repertoire overlap in related mother-child pairs was always slightly higher than in unrelated mother-child pairs, but the difference was never significant. No persistent microchimeric T cell clones were detected, at a sensitivity of around 97 clones per million clonotypes. In the study, deep NGS was used to compare the TCR beta repertoires of mothers and children, and features distinguishing related mother-child pairs from unrelated individuals were sought. The mean age was about 37 +/- 4 years for the mothers and about 12 +/- 4 years for the children. Libraries were sequenced on Illumina HiSeq 2000 with 100+100 nt paired-end reads after adapter ligation with NEBNext reagents. To avoid cross-contamination, the mother libraries and the child libraries were prepared a month apart and sequenced in separate runs. For each donor, between about 500,000 and 2,100,000 distinct TCR beta clonotypes were identified. Naive TCR beta clonotypes were estimated from low-frequency clonotypes matched to each donor's FACS-determined naive share, without sorting.

Sequenced input: blood. In this chain, TRBV5-1 is recombined with TRBJ1-4; the D gene assignment is ambiguous. The TCR was taken from a boy younger than 18 in good health. The DNA is as follows: TGCGCCAGCAGCTTGGATGCGGCCGTAAATGAAAAACTGTTTTTT. The resulting protein is CASSLDAAVNEKLFF.